This is a list of T cell receptor beta chains from one sample in a study of cytomegalovirus exposure and HLA in healthy donors. The assay was immunoSEQ multiplex PCR, and TCRdb's table has in-frame clones only and misses some. The sample has 200,000 to 250,000 clones; about 87% are singletons. Sequencing input: PBMCs. All receptors derive from a man aged 18 to 30 in good health and CMV-seronegative. Each CDR3 is given with its conserved first and last residue. The D gene is left open where the match is weak. Size is stated for part of the rows, as once, few or many counts, or as a class when the clone is expanded.

few	14	TRBV30	TRBD1	TRBJ1-5	CAWSVRGGGQPQHF	TGTGCCTGGAGTGTACGAGGGGGCGGACAGCCCCAGCATTTT
.	18	TRBV4-2	TRBD1	TRBJ2-2	CASSPPGSGTVATGELFF	TGTGCCAGCTCCCCCCCCGGCTCGGGGACAGTAGCCACCGGGGAGCTGTTTTTT
.	15	TRBV5-1	TRBD2	TRBJ2-7	CASSLGAGATYEQYF	TGCGCCAGCAGCTTGGGAGCGGGAGCAACCTACGAGCAGTACTTC
.	16	TRBV27	.	TRBJ2-7	CASSDRPDSLTYEQYF	TGTGCCAGCAGCGACCGACCGGACTCCCTGACCTACGAGCAGTACTTC
once	15	TRBV11-2	TRBD1	TRBJ1-1	CASSLGTGGYTEAFF	TGTGCCAGCAGCTTGGGGACAGGGGGCTACACTGAAGCTTTCTTT
.	17	TRBV5-1	.	TRBJ2-2	CASSLSYGAPNTGELFF	TGCGCCAGCAGCTTGTCGTACGGAGCACCGAACACCGGGGAGCTGTTTTTT
.	14	TRBV5-1	.	TRBJ2-7	CASSPLTETYEQYF	TGCGCCAGCAGCCCATTGACGGAGACCTACGAGCAGTACTTC
.	14	TRBV18	.	TRBJ2-7	CASSAGTDSYEQYF	TGTGCCAGCTCAGCGGGGACGGACTCCTACGAGCAGTACTTC
.	18	TRBV4-1	TRBD1	TRBJ2-1	CASSQDPPPRGLGDEQFF	TGCGCCAGCAGCCAAGATCCCCCCCCCAGGGGGCTGGGCGATGAGCAGTTCTTC
.	13	TRBV10-3	.	TRBJ1-2	CAISVQLGDGYTF	TGTGCCATCAGTGTTCAGCTCGGGGATGGCTACACCTTC
.	14	TRBV4-1	.	TRBJ1-5	CASSQGQSNQPQHF	TGCGCCAGCAGCCAAGGACAGAGCAATCAGCCCCAGCATTTT
.	17	TRBV29-1	.	TRBJ1-1	CSVPSQGRGDMNTEAFF	TGCAGCGTACCTTCCCAGGGGAGGGGGGATATGAACACTGAAGCTTTCTTT
once	17	TRBV4-1	TRBD2	TRBJ2-2	CASSLGLAGVRTGELFF	TGCGCCAGCAGCCTAGGACTAGCGGGAGTTCGGACCGGGGAGCTGTTTTTT
.	18	TRBV7-6	TRBD2	TRBJ2-5	CASSLDFDSAGVGETQYF	TGTGCCAGCAGCTTGGACTTTGACTCAGCGGGAGTGGGAGAGACCCAGTACTTC
.	15	TRBV9	TRBD1	TRBJ1-6	CASSAGGTANSPLHF	TGTGCCAGCAGCGCGGGCGGGACAGCGAATTCACCCCTCCACTTT
once	15	TRBV27	TRBD2	TRBJ2-1	CASSLEGRGGDEQFF	TGTGCCAGCAGTTTAGAGGGCCGCGGGGGGGATGAGCAGTTCTTC
.	16	TRBV7-9	TRBD2	TRBJ2-3	CASSPGPSGRTDTQYF	TGTGCCAGCAGCCCAGGCCCTAGCGGGCGCACAGATACGCAGTATTTT
.	14	TRBV5-3	.	TRBJ2-3	CARSLASGWTVPYF	TGTGCCAGAAGCTTGGCTTCGGGTTGGACAGTTCCGTATTTT
.	13	TRBV28	.	TRBJ1-1	CATLSPGMPEAFF	TGTGCCACCCTATCCCCAGGGATGCCTGAAGCTTTCTTT
.	16	TRBV5-6	.	TRBJ1-5	CASSLAGRRGDQPQHF	TGTGCCAGCAGCTTGGCCGGGCGGAGGGGAGATCAGCCCCAGCATTTT
.	14	TRBV28	TRBD1	TRBJ1-1	CASSRQGWVTEAFF	TGTGCCAGCTCACGACAGGGATGGGTCACTGAAGCTTTCTTT
.	16	TRBV5-1	TRBD2	TRBJ2-3	CASRPGLAGVVDTQYF	TGCGCCAGCAGGCCGGGACTAGCGGGAGTAGTTGATACGCAGTATTTT
.	14	TRBV19	.	TRBJ2-7	CASSMLGHQSEQYF	TGTGCCAGTAGTATGTTGGGACACCAATCCGAGCAGTACTTC
.	15	TRBV18	TRBD1	TRBJ1-1	CASSPTPDRDTEAFF	TGTGCCAGCTCACCCACTCCGGACAGGGACACTGAAGCTTTCTTT
.	17	TRBV9	TRBD2	TRBJ2-3	CASSVAGSGWRTDTQYF	TGTGCCAGCAGCGTAGCAGGTAGCGGGTGGCGTACAGATACGCAGTATTTT
few	13	TRBV18	TRBD1	TRBJ2-5	CASSLTGPETQYF	TGTGCCAGCTCTTTGACAGGGCCCGAGACCCAGTACTTC
.	13	TRBV7-9	.	TRBJ2-5	CASSRGAIETQYF	TGTGCCAGCAGTCGGGGGGCCATAGAGACCCAGTACTTC
.	13	TRBV1	.	TRBJ2-7	CTRRGQGVDEQYF	TGCACCAGGAGGGGACAGGGAGTTGACGAGCAGTACTTC
.	18	TRBV7-6	TRBD2	TRBJ2-5	CASSSPLGVAGEGETQYF	TGTGCCAGCAGCTCCCCCTTGGGGGTAGCGGGGGAAGGAGAGACCCAGTACTTC
.	14	TRBV4-1	.	TRBJ1-1	CASSHTGGNTEAFF	TGCGCCAGCAGCCATACAGGTGGGAACACTGAAGCTTTCTTT
.	11	TRBV11-2	.	TRBJ2-1	CASSRYNEQFF	TGTGCCAGCAGCCGTTACAATGAGCAGTTCTTC
.	15	TRBV4-1	.	TRBJ2-7	CASSQEWSQTYEQYF	TGCGCCAGCAGCCAAGAGTGGAGCCAGACCTACGAGCAGTACTTC
.	14	TRBV5-6	TRBD1	TRBJ2-3	CASSGRTGTDTQYF	TGTGCCAGCAGCGGAAGGACAGGGACAGATACGCAGTATTTT
once	15	TRBV5-1	TRBD1	TRBJ2-3	CASSPRDSSTDTQYF	TGCGCCAGCAGCCCCCGGGACAGTAGCACAGATACGCAGTATTTT
.	11	TRBV28	.	TRBJ2-7	CASRDSYEQYF	TGTGCCAGCCGGGACTCCTACGAGCAGTACTTC
.	13	TRBV7-8	.	TRBJ2-3	CASRPGWADTQYF	TGTGCCAGCAGGCCAGGGTGGGCAGATACGCAGTATTTT
.	15	TRBV13	TRBD2	TRBJ2-1	CASSLSLAVWDEQFF	TGTGCCAGCAGCTTATCCCTAGCGGTATGGGACGAGCAGTTCTTC
.	15	TRBV30	TRBD1	TRBJ2-1	CAWSLGQGTYNEQFF	TGTGCCTGGAGTTTAGGACAGGGGACATACAATGAGCAGTTCTTC
.	14	TRBV4-2	TRBD1	TRBJ1-6	CASSQSDRASPLHF	TGTGCCAGCAGCCAGTCGGACAGGGCTTCACCCCTCCACTTT
few	15	TRBV7-3	TRBD2	TRBJ2-3	CASSSSGTSVNTQYF	TGTGCCAGCAGCTCATCCGGGACTAGCGTGAATACGCAGTATTTT
.	15	TRBV10-2	.	TRBJ1-4	CASKARAGLNEKLFF	TGCGCCAGCAAGGCGCGGGCAGGCCTTAATGAAAAACTGTTTTTT
few	18	TRBV19	.	TRBJ1-6	CASSTSVSLEVDNSPLHF	TGTGCCAGTAGTACCTCGGTTTCCCTAGAAGTAGATAATTCACCCCTCCACTTT
.	15	TRBV6-1	TRBD2	TRBJ2-3	CASRVAGVSTDTQYF	TGTGCCAGCAGAGTAGCGGGAGTCTCCACAGATACGCAGTATTTT
.	14	TRBV2	.	TRBJ1-3	CASSEEVAGNTIYF	TGTGCCAGCAGTGAAGAGGTAGCCGGAAACACCATATATTTT
.	12	TRBV7-9	TRBD1	TRBJ2-5	CAGQGDRETQYF	TGTGCCGGACAGGGAGACCGAGAGACCCAGTACTTC
.	15	TRBV9	TRBD2	TRBJ2-5	CASSVAGGIQETQYF	TGTGCCAGCAGCGTAGCGGGGGGAATACAAGAGACCCAGTACTTC
.	15	TRBV6-6	.	TRBJ2-7	CASSYGRGHSYEQYF	TGTGCCAGCAGTTACGGGCGGGGCCACTCCTACGAGCAGTACTTC
.	17	TRBV19	TRBD1	TRBJ1-2	CASSSGDSATSMDGYTF	TGTGCCAGTAGTTCTGGGGACAGCGCTACTTCTATGGATGGCTACACCTTC
.	16	TRBV7-9	.	TRBJ1-6	CASSLVVGAGNSPLHF	TGTGCCAGCAGCTTAGTAGTAGGGGCAGGGAATTCACCCCTCCACTTT
.	14	TRBV29-1	.	TRBJ2-3	CSAQTGLHTDTQYF	TGCAGCGCTCAGACGGGACTTCACACAGATACGCAGTATTTT
many	15	TRBV14	TRBD1	TRBJ1-1	CASSQDQGANTEAFF	TGTGCCAGCAGCCAAGATCAGGGGGCGAACACTGAAGCTTTCTTT
.	15	TRBV9	.	TRBJ1-1	CASSAQGSRNTEAFF	TGTGCCAGCAGCGCCCAAGGGAGTCGGAACACTGAAGCTTTCTTT